The 21 T cell receptor beta chains given below trace back to one sample, sequenced in a study of cytomegalovirus exposure and HLA in healthy donors. PCR employed 60 Vbeta and 13 Jbeta primers. Clones were sequenced by immunoSEQ multiplex PCR, and TCRdb holds only the in-frame ones, with some missing. Here the sample spans 150,000 to 200,000 clones, about 85% being singletons. The sequencing input was PBMCs. The receptors shown here come from a male donor in good health and CMV-seropositive.

The rearrangement links TRBV19 to TRBJ2-7; D uncertain. The CDR3 spans 15 residues. Germline values: CDR1 LNHDA, CDR2 SQIVND (reference sequence). V lost 3 bases, J lost 2 bases, and 14 bases lay in between. The CDR3 loop reads CASSMGPITPYEQYF. For the CDR3, the DNA is TGTGCCAGTAGTATGGGCCCGATCACTCCCTACGAGCAGTACTTC.

The rearrangement joins TRBV7-2 to TRBJ1-5, with unresolved D. V lost 5 bases, J lost 5 bases, and 16 bases lay in between. Germline CDR1 is SGHTA and CDR2 is FQGNSA. The CDR3 length is 15 residues. The DNA of the CDR3 is TGTGCCAGCAGCCTCGCTACGGAGGGTTATCAGCCCCAGCATTTT. Amino acid sequence: CASSLATEGYQPQHF.

The chain carries TRBV10-3 and TRBJ2-1, with 11 bases that match TRBD2. Germline CDR1 ENHRY, CDR2 SYGVKD. This CDR3 has 16 amino acids. V lost 7 bases and J lost 0; bases outside the gene matches: 5. This CDR3 reads CAIIASGGSSYNEQFF. The CDR3 DNA reads as TGTGCCATCATTGCTAGCGGGGGGTCCTCCTACAATGAGCAGTTCTTC.

V is TRBV7-3 and J is TRBJ2-2; 7 bases agree with TRBD2. Germline values: CDR1 SGHTA, CDR2 FQGTGA. The CDR3 totals 16 residues. With V trimmed by 2 bases and J by 2 bases, 5 bases remained unmatched. For the CDR3, the DNA is TGTGCCAGCAGCTTATTTGGGGGGGGAAACACCGGGGAGCTGTTTTTT. Translated: CASSLFGGGNTGELFF.

This clone came up a few times. This chain joins TRBV19 and TRBJ1-3; TRBD1 agrees at 8 bases. Germline trimming cut 4 bases from V and 4 bases from J; bases unmatched to any gene: 12. The CDR3 consists of 17 residues. CDR1 is LNHDA, CDR2 SQIVND, per germline (reference sequence). CDR3 sequence: CASSRAGGQGVGNTIYF. CDR3 nucleotide sequence: TGTGCCAGTAGTAGAGCCGGCGGACAGGGCGTCGGAAACACCATATATTTT.

V and J are TRBV7-3 and TRBJ2-3, with D possibly TRBD2 on 6 matching bases. V was cut by 5 bases and J by 6 bases, with 21 bases left in between. This CDR3 has 16 residues. Germline V gives CDR1 SGHTA, CDR2 FQGTGA. In DNA form, the CDR3 reads TGTGCCAGCAGCCCATCCAAACCGGGACTCAGGGATACGCAGTATTTT. Translating gives CASSPSKPGLRDTQYF.

The chain carries TRBV9 and TRBJ2-1; 7 bases fit TRBD2. Germline trimming cut 3 bases from V and 4 bases from J; bases unmatched to any gene: 10. Germline V gene lookup returns CDR1 SGDLS and CDR2 YYNGEE. The CDR3 spans 16 residues. CDR3 bases: TGTGCCAGCAGCGCCCAAGCGGGACCACCATACAATGAGCAGTTCTTC. It translates to CASSAQAGPPYNEQFF.

This clone was seen a few times. The chain couples TRBV7-3 to TRBJ2-1; 9 nucleotides agree with TRBD1. CDR3 length: 15 residues. Losses at the gene ends were 5 bases for V and 3 bases for J; bases not matched to a gene: 5. The germline V gene encodes CDR1 SGHTA and CDR2 FQGTGA. This CDR3 reads CASSQDRGLYNEQFF. CDR3 DNA sequence: TGTGCCAGCAGCCAGGACAGGGGCCTCTACAATGAGCAGTTCTTC.

The chain recombines TRBV9 with TRBJ1-5, with 10 positions matching TRBD1. J gave up 7 bases and V 7 bases, and 11 bases lay outside the gene matches. This CDR3 has 15 residues. Per the germline V gene, CDR1 is SGDLS and CDR2 is YYNGEE. In nucleotides, the CDR3 is TGTGCCAGCGGCCGTGGACAGGGGGGAAGCCAGCCCCAGCATTTT. It encodes CASGRGQGGSQPQHF.

The V gene is TRBV30, the J gene TRBJ2-2, with TRBD1 as a possible D gene (5 bases). Germline CDR1 and CDR2: GTSNPN and SVGIG (reference sequence). This CDR3 has 12 residues. V was clipped by 3 bases and J by 5 bases, with 7 bases between them. This CDR3 is CAWSRATGELFF. The CDR3 DNA reads TGTGCCTGGAGCAGGGCTACCGGGGAGCTGTTTTTT.

This clone was recorded a few times. This chain's CDR3 is CASSLAGGHTEAFF. CDR3 sequence (DNA): TGTGCCAGCAGCTTAGCGGGGGGGCACACTGAAGCTTTCTTT. The chain is built from TRBV7-2 and TRBJ1-1; D perhaps matches TRBD1 (6 bases). The CDR3 has 14 amino acids. From germline, CDR1 is SGHTA and CDR2 FQGNSA. V lost 0 bases and J 3 bases, leaving 8 bases between the germline ends.

The chain employs TRBV9 and TRBJ2-5, with a tentative D call TRBD1 (5 bases). Near its end, the DNA agrees better with TRBJ2-7, so the J call may be wrong. This CDR3 region has 13 residues. The germline V gene has CDR1 SGDLS and CDR2 YYNGEE. The CDR3 DNA reads as TGTGCCAGCAGCGTGGGGCAGACCTACGAGCAGTACTTC. Translating gives CASSVGQTYEQYF.

J is TRBJ2-3 and V is TRBV4-1, with D tentatively TRBD2 (5 bases). Germline assignment: CDR1 MGHRA and CDR2 YSYEKL. This CDR3 has 15 amino acids. The ends were cut back, 3 bases at V and 0 bases at J, with 10 bases in the middle. CDR3 in amino acids: CASSHLAWSTDTQYF. The DNA of the CDR3 is TGCGCCAGCAGCCATCTAGCCTGGAGCACAGATACGCAGTATTTT.

This clone has more than one count but fewer than ten. The rearrangement uses TRBV30 and TRBJ2-3, with TRBD2 matching over 8 bases. CDR1 is GTSNPN and CDR2 is SVGIG in the germline V gene (reference sequence). The V gene end was trimmed by 1 base and the J gene end by 6 bases; junction bases not matched to a gene: 9. The CDR3 loop spans 15 amino acids. CDR3 DNA sequence: TGTGCCTGGAGTGAAGGCGGGAGGAGGTCCGATACGCAGTATTTT. Translation gives CAWSEGGRRSDTQYF.

V is TRBV5-6 and J is TRBJ1-2, with a tentative D call TRBD1 (6 bases). V lost 4 bases and J lost 8, with 12 bases in between. The V gene's germline CDR1 is SGHDT and CDR2 YYEEEE. The CDR3 runs to 12 residues. In DNA form, the CDR3 reads TGTGCCAGCAGCCTGGGACAAGGAGGCTACACCTTC. Translating it yields CASSLGQGGYTF.

The rearrangement links TRBV4-3 to TRBJ2-2, with 9 bases identical to TRBD2. The germline gives CDR1 LGHNA, CDR2 YSLEER. CDR3 size: 18 residues. V shed 3 bases and J 5 bases; nucleotides not matched to a gene: 13. The CDR3 loop is CASSQRSAGGPLTGELFF. Here the CDR3 DNA reads TGCGCCAGCAGCCAGCGTTCGGCGGGAGGGCCTCTTACCGGGGAGCTGTTTTTT.

This clone was seen a few times. The chain is built from TRBV7-2 and TRBJ2-5; no clear D. Germline assignment: CDR1 SGHTA and CDR2 FQGNSA. There are 13 residues in the CDR3. Trimming stripped 2 bases from V and 1 base from J, with 5 bases between. The CDR3: CASSLWSQETQYF. The CDR3, as DNA: TGTGCCAGCAGCTTATGGAGCCAAGAGACCCAGTACTTC.

The J gene is TRBJ1-2, the V gene TRBV9; perhaps TRBD1 as D (6 bases). V was clipped by 0 bases and J by 8 bases, with 8 bases between them. The CDR3 totals 12 residues. Germline V gene data show CDR1 as SGDLS and CDR2 as YYNGEE. The CDR3 sequence is CASSVVRGGYTF. CDR3 in DNA: TGTGCCAGCAGCGTAGTCAGGGGAGGCTACACCTTC.

The chain employs TRBV29-1 and TRBJ2-5, with TRBD2 matching 12 bases. The junction had 4 bases not matched to a gene; V was cut back by 6 bases and J by 5 bases. This CDR3 is 13 amino acids long. Germline CDR1 reads SQVTM; CDR2 reads ANQGSEA. CDR3 DNA: TGCAGCGTCCAAACTAGCGGGGGGGAGACCCAGTACTTC. Translated, it gives CSVQTSGGETQYF. Together with reference TRBV29-1 and TRBJ2-5, the CDR3 gives the full variable domain: SAVISQKPSRDICQRGTSLTIQCQVDSQVTMMFWYRQQPGQSLTLIATANQGSEATYESGFVIDKFPISRPNLTFSTLTVSNMSPEDSSIYLCSVQTSGGETQYFGPGTRLLVL.

Only a few counts were recorded for this clone. This rearrangement joins TRBV7-2 to TRBJ2-5; TRBD2 matches 8 bases. The CDR3 loop spans 16 amino acids. Germline values: CDR1 SGHTA, CDR2 FQGNSA. V was pared by 3 bases and J by 5 bases, with 11 bases of the junction left unmatched. CDR3 nucleotides: TGTGCCAGCAGCTTGTGGGGGACTAGTGGGGGGGAGACCCAGTACTTC. Translating gives CASSLWGTSGGETQYF.

The genes are TRBV7-2 and TRBJ1-2, with D possibly TRBD1 on 6 matching bases. The CDR3 is made up of 15 amino acids. Germline V gives CDR1 SGHTA, CDR2 FQGNSA. The V and J ends lost 4 bases and 2 bases respectively, with 14 bases between them. CDR3 in amino acids: CASSSGIGQNYGYTF. The CDR3 nucleotides read TGTGCCAGCAGCTCTGGAATTGGACAGAACTATGGCTACACCTTC.